The TCR beta chain described here comes from a study of CD8 T cells in ankylosing spondylitis. TCRdb re-called the 5' RACE reads with MiXCR, one entry per CDR3 protein. The repertoire holds almost 400,000 distinct CDR3 sequences, 20% to 25% seen once, with 15% to 20% in the top ten. Study findings and constraints: In ankylosing spondylitis patients, matched synovial fluid reportedly showed significant enrichment of disease-linked clones. Disease-linked clones bore a CD8+ phenotype and were relatively rare in peripheral blood. Seemingly distinctive of ankylosing spondylitis blood was a TCR beta motif formed by eight highly homologous variants.

This clonotype was seen at least ten times. Its matching antigen is unknown. Trimming took 3 bases from V and 2 from J; bases not matched to a gene: 0. This CDR3 contains 14 residues. The V gene's germline CDR1 is SGHRS and CDR2 YFSETQ. The source of this sequence is a male donor with ankylosing spondylitis. The source material was blood, either unsorted or a sorted T cell fraction (not recorded which). The chain has TRBV5-1 and TRBJ2-7, with TRBD2 matching 12 bases. CDR3 sequence: CASSWTSGTYEQYF. For the CDR3, the DNA is TGCGCCAGCAGCTGGACTAGCGGGACCTACGAGCAGTACTTC. Full variable domain (rest looked up from reference TRBV5-1 and TRBJ2-7): KAGVTQTPRYLIKTRGQQVTLSCSPISGHRSVSWYQQTPGQGLQFLFEYFSETQRNKGNFPGRFSGRQFSNSRSEMNVSTLELGDSALYLCASSWTSGTYEQYFGPGTRLTVT.